This is a list of T cell receptor beta chains from one sample in a study of technical replicates of blood from a handful of donors. This table comes from immunoSEQ multiplex PCR, and its TCRdb copy is limited to in-frame clones, with some not included. The table records about 79,000 clones, under 95% of them present only once. Material for sequencing was T cells isolated from PBMCs. All receptors derive from a human donor in good health. The CDR3 runs from the conserved cysteine through the conserved F or W. A D gene is named only where the DNA matches it firmly. Only some rows state a clone size, as once, few, many or a class for expanded clones.

>TRBJ1-2|TRBV28|TRBD1|-
CASSPGQGAHYGYTF
TGTGCCAGCAGCCCCGGACAGGGGGCTCACTATGGCTACACCTTC
>TRBJ2-7|TRBV7-9|TRBD2|-
CASSFYSGGSYEQYF
TGTGCCAGCAGCTTCTATAGCGGGGGGTCCTACGAGCAGTACTTC
>TRBJ1-1|TRBV6-1|-|once
CASEPRGIREAFF
TGTGCCAGCGAACCCCGGGGGATCCGGGAAGCTTTCTTT
>TRBJ1-5|TRBV5-6|-|once
CASSPSFGDQPQHF
TGTGCCAGCAGCCCTAGCTTCGGGGATCAGCCCCAGCATTTT
>TRBJ2-1|TRBV5-1|-|-
CASSSVAVVNNEQFF
TGCGCCAGCAGCTCTGTGGCGGTGGTAAACAATGAGCAGTTCTTC
>TRBJ2-7|TRBV5-1|TRBD2|-
CASSRGLAGGPSAYEQYF
TGCGCCAGCAGCAGGGGACTAGCGGGGGGGCCCTCTGCATACGAGCAGTACTTC
>TRBJ2-5|TRBV6-5|TRBD2|-
CASRDLAGIGTQYF
TGTGCCAGCAGGGACCTAGCGGGGATTGGGACCCAGTACTTC
>TRBJ2-2|TRBV19|-|-
CASSWAGGTGELFF
TGTGCCAGTAGTTGGGCAGGTGGGACCGGGGAGCTGTTTTTT
>TRBJ2-3|TRBV4-2|-|-
CASSQVRLESTDTQYF
TGTGCCAGCAGCCAAGTTCGGCTAGAGTCAACCGATACGCAGTATTTT
>TRBJ1-4|TRBV2|TRBD1|-
CASSVKGAPGEKLFF
TGTGCCAGCAGTGTTAAGGGGGCGCCGGGTGAAAAACTGTTTTTT
>TRBJ1-2|TRBV28|-|-
CASSLVEGAQGYTF
TGTGCCAGCAGTTTAGTGGAGGGCGCTCAAGGCTACACCTTC
>TRBJ2-1|TRBV29-1|-|-
CSGKNRSSYNEQFF
TGCAGCGGGAAGAACAGGAGCTCCTACAATGAGCAGTTCTTC
>TRBJ2-2|TRBV2|TRBD2|once
CASSEASGHDYTGELFF
TGTGCCAGCAGTGAAGCTAGCGGGCATGATTATACCGGGGAGCTGTTTTTT
>TRBJ1-5|TRBV6-5|TRBD1|-
CASSPGTGNNQPQHF
TGTGCCAGCAGCCCCGGGACAGGGAACAATCAGCCCCAGCATTTT
>TRBJ2-5|TRBV5-1|TRBD1|-
CASSFLGQGRETQYF
TGCGCCAGCAGCTTTTTAGGACAGGGTAGGGAGACCCAGTACTTC
>TRBJ1-1|TRBV6-1|TRBD1|-
CASRDPGQGVPRAFF
TGTGCCAGCAGAGACCCGGGACAGGGTGTCCCAAGAGCTTTCTTT
>TRBJ2-2|TRBV29-1|-|-
CSVDSDTGELFF
TGCAGCGTTGATAGCGACACCGGGGAGCTGTTTTTT
>TRBJ2-7|TRBV7-3|TRBD1|-
CASSLRGQGASSRDEQYF
TGTGCCAGCAGCTTAAGAGGACAGGGGGCGAGTAGTCGTGACGAGCAGTACTTC
>TRBJ2-6|TRBV11-2|-|-
CASSPRGRGANVLTF
TGTGCCAGCAGCCCCCGCGGAAGAGGGGCCAACGTCCTGACTTTC
>TRBJ2-2|TRBV6-1|TRBD1|-
CASSVTGTNTGELFF
TGTGCCAGCAGTGTGACAGGGACGAACACCGGGGAGCTGTTTTTT
>TRBJ2-1|TRBV7-8|-|-
CASSTRGQLTVTPRFF
TGTGCCAGCAGCACCCGAGGACAGCTTACCGTAACACCGCGGTTCTTC
>TRBJ2-2|TRBV28|-|-
CASSFRATLSAGELFF
TGTGCCAGCAGTTTCCGTGCCACCCTGAGTGCCGGGGAGCTGTTTTTT
>TRBJ1-5|TRBV10-3|-|-
CAISDPPPESDQPQHF
TGTGCCATCAGTGATCCCCCCCCTGAGAGTGATCAGCCCCAGCATTTT
>TRBJ2-4|TRBV11-2|TRBD2|once
CASRSGGWAKNIQYF
TGTGCCAGCAGGAGCGGGGGATGGGCCAAAAACATTCAGTACTTC
>TRBJ2-2|TRBV7-3|-|-
CASSTPGIGNTGELFF
TGTGCCAGCAGCACCCCAGGGATCGGGAACACCGGGGAGCTGTTTTTT
>TRBJ1-4|TRBV10-2|-|-
CASSERGTNEKLFF
TGCGCCAGCAGTGAAAGGGGGACTAATGAAAAACTGTTTTTT
>TRBJ1-2|TRBV27|TRBD1|-
CASSPGQGEGYTF
TGTGCCAGCAGTCCGGGACAGGGGGAAGGCTACACCTTC
>TRBJ1-5|TRBV2|TRBD1|-
CASSETGVLGNQHF
TGTGCCAGCAGTGAAACAGGGGTCCTCGGTAACCAGCATTTT
>TRBJ1-6|TRBV6-1|TRBD1|-
CASSPEGQGRSPLHF
TGTGCCAGCAGTCCCGAGGGACAGGGGCGTTCACCCCTCCACTTT
>TRBJ2-2|TRBV2|TRBD1|-
CASRPGTGSTGELFF
TGTGCCAGCAGGCCCGGGACAGGGTCCACCGGGGAGCTGTTTTTT
>TRBJ2-5|TRBV2|TRBD1|-
CASRAGTAQETQYF
TGTGCCAGCAGGGCCGGGACAGCCCAAGAGACCCAGTACTTC
>TRBJ2-2|TRBV5-6|-|-
CASSFGQNTGELFF
TGTGCCAGCAGCTTCGGACAGAACACCGGGGAGCTGTTTTTT
>TRBJ2-7|TRBV25-1|-|-
CASSGPPGVLGAYEQYF
TGTGCCAGCAGTGGGCCCCCCGGGGTCCTCGGGGCCTACGAGCAGTACTTC
>TRBJ2-2|TRBV11-3|-|-
CASRSYTGELFF
TGTGCCAGCAGGTCCTACACCGGGGAGCTGTTTTTT
>TRBJ2-1|TRBV2|-|-
CASSSEVGAAAFF
TGTGCCAGCAGCTCCGAGGTGGGGGCCGCCGCGTTCTTC
>TRBJ2-1|TRBV7-9|TRBD1|-
CASKRRIGTGGSNEQFF
TGTGCCAGCAAAAGGAGGATCGGGACAGGGGGATCCAATGAGCAGTTCTTC
>TRBJ2-5|TRBV5-1|TRBD2|-
CASSSGLGQETQYF
TGCGCCAGCAGCTCGGGACTAGGTCAAGAGACCCAGTACTTC
>TRBJ1-1|TRBV5-4|-|-
CASSLGVTGEAFF
TGTGCCAGCAGCTTGGGGGTGACTGGGGAAGCTTTCTTT
>TRBJ1-6|TRBV27|TRBD1|-
CASSFVRGYNSPLHF
TGTGCCAGCAGTTTCGTCAGGGGGTATAATTCACCCCTCCACTTT
>TRBJ2-1|TRBV7-3|TRBD2|once
CASSQRKKTSGGALYNEQFF
TGTGCCAGCAGCCAACGAAAAAAGACTAGCGGGGGGGCCCTCTACAATGAGCAGTTCTTC
>TRBJ2-3|TRBV27|TRBD1|-
CASSFTGGSLFTDTQYF
TGTGCCAGCAGTTTTACAGGGGGCTCGCTATTCACAGATACGCAGTATTTT
>TRBJ2-5|TRBV27|TRBD2|-
CASSWASGSETQYF
TGTGCCAGCAGTTGGGCTAGCGGGAGCGAGACCCAGTACTTC
>TRBJ1-1|TRBV6-5|-|-
CASSYSTREGSEAFF
TGCGCCAGCAGTTACTCGACTAGGGAGGGGTCTGAAGCTTTCTTT
>TRBJ2-1|TRBV4-1|TRBD1|-
CASSYRDRVGEAYNEQFF
TGCGCCAGCAGCTACCGGGACAGGGTAGGAGAGGCCTACAATGAGCAGTTCTTC
>TRBJ2-7|TRBV5-6|-|few
CASSLGLEQYF
TGTGCCAGCAGCTTGGGTCTCGAGCAGTACTTC
>TRBJ2-7|TRBV30|-|-
CAWSGGYEQYF
TGTGCCTGGAGTGGAGGGTACGAGCAGTACTTC
>TRBJ1-2|TRBV20-1|-|-
CTAYQNYGYTF
TGCACCGCGTACCAAAACTATGGCTACACCTTC
>TRBJ1-1|TRBV4-1|TRBD1|once
CASSLPTGTGGMLSMNTEAFF
TGCGCCAGCAGCCTACCGACCGGGACAGGGGGCATGTTGTCCATGAACACTGAAGCTTTCTTT
>TRBJ2-7|TRBV19|-|-
CASSIGPGPVYEQYF
TGTGCCAGTAGTATAGGCCCAGGCCCTGTCTACGAGCAGTACTTC
>TRBJ2-1|TRBV6-5|TRBD2|-
CASSFAGEREQFF
TGTGCCAGCAGTTTCGCGGGAGAGCGTGAGCAGTTCTTC
>TRBJ2-2|TRBV7-9|-|-
CASSPSVPYTGELFF
TGTGCCAGCAGCCCTTCGGTCCCTTACACCGGGGAGCTGTTTTTT
>TRBJ1-4|TRBV11-3|-|-
CASSDLQGDYKLFF
TGTGCCAGCAGCGATCTGCAGGGCGATTACAAACTGTTTTTT